Detailed here is one T cell receptor (beta chain). Its specificity is unknown. PCR was performed using 60 Vbeta and 13 Jbeta primers. Libraries were prepared by immunoSEQ multiplex PCR; TCRdb keeps only in-frame clonotypes and omits some of them. The table has approximately 59,000 clones, almost 70% seen once. This record belongs to a study of cytomegalovirus exposure and HLA in healthy donors. Overall study findings and caveats: High specificity and sensitivity for cytomegalovirus status were reported for the classifier.

Germline V lookup: CDR1 LGHNA, CDR2 YSLEER. This CDR3 spans 16 amino acids. The junction had 5 bases not matched to a gene; V was cut back by 0 bases and J by 2 bases. This chain links TRBV4-3 with TRBJ2-3; 7 nucleotides align to TRBD2. The sequence came from a man aged 40-49 years in good health and CMV-seropositive. Sample: PBMCs. CDR3 sequence: CASSQEPAGNTDTQYF. CDR3 coding DNA: TGCGCCAGCAGCCAAGAACCAGCGGGGAACACAGATACGCAGTATTTT.